The next 30 T cell receptor beta chains were all read from a single sample in a study of cytomegalovirus exposure and HLA in healthy donors. Amplification used 60 Vbeta primers and 13 Jbeta primers. Only in-frame clones appear in the TCRdb table, and some are missing; sequencing was by immunoSEQ multiplex PCR. The table lists around 250,000 clones, over 70% of them singletons. Sample: PBMCs. The source of these receptors is a woman aged 55-69 years in good health and CMV-seropositive.

The chain couples TRBV7-6 to TRBJ1-1; D gene unclear. This CDR3 is 11 amino acids long. The germline V and J ends were trimmed by 2 bases and 8 bases, with 6 bases remaining between them. CDR1 is SGHVS, CDR2 FNYEAQ, per germline. CDR3 sequence: CASSLTLEAFF. The CDR3 nucleotides read TGTGCCAGCAGCTTAACATTAGAAGCTTTCTTT.

This chain connects TRBV7-9 to TRBJ2-1; 10 bases fit TRBD2. With 3 bases clipped from V and 8 bases from J, the junction kept 13 bases outside the gene matches. The germline CDR1 and CDR2 sequences are SEHNR and FQNEAQ (reference sequence). This CDR3 region has 17 residues. The CDR3 coding sequence is TGTGCCAGCAGCTTGACAGGACTAGCGGCCCTACCCGATGAGCAGTTCTTC. The encoded protein is CASSLTGLAALPDEQFF.

This sequence joins TRBV19 and TRBJ1-1; a weak D match, TRBD1 (6 bases). The CDR3 covers 16 residues. Trimming cost V 5 bases and J 0 bases, with 16 bases left between them. CDR1 and CDR2 from the germline V gene are LNHDA and SQIVND (reference sequence). The chain's CDR3 is CASSVLPTGLNTEAFF. The CDR3 coding sequence is TGTGCCAGTAGTGTCCTCCCGACAGGTCTGAACACTGAAGCTTTCTTT.

The CDR3 is CASSSPGTSGREPGANVLTF. The CDR3 DNA sequence: TGTGCCAGCAGCTCTCCGGGGACTAGCGGGAGGGAGCCAGGGGCCAACGTCCTGACTTTC. The chain combines TRBV12-1 with TRBJ2-6; TRBD2, as called in the table, went unchecked against the DNA. TRBV12-1 is an annotated pseudogene. The CDR3 extends over 20 amino acids.

The sample holds one count of this clone. The chain has TRBV15 and TRBJ2-1, with TRBD2 matching over 9 bases. The germline CDR1 and CDR2 sequences are LNHNV and YYDKDF (reference sequence). V trimming: 4 bases; J trimming: 0 bases; junction bases outside the gene matches: 13. This CDR3 is built from 19 residues. As DNA, the CDR3 is TGTGCCACCAGCAATGCCTGGGGCCTAGCGGGAAGCTCCTACAATGAGCAGTTCTTC. Translation: CATSNAWGLAGSSYNEQFF. Filled out from reference TRBV15 and TRBJ2-1, the complete variable domain reads DAMVIQNPRYQVTQFGKPVTLSCSQTLNHNVMYWYQQKSSQAPKLLFHYYDKDFNNEADTPDNFQSRRPNTSFCFLDIRSPGLGDTAMYLCATSNAWGLAGSSYNEQFFGPGTRLTVL.

The rearrangement links TRBV6-1 to TRBJ1-6; no firm D call. V was clipped by 2 bases and J by 6 bases, with 17 bases between them. Germline V gene sequence: CDR1 MNHNS, CDR2 SASEGT. The CDR3 sequence is 17 residues long. The CDR3 is CASSESPADTSNSPLHF. The CDR3 DNA follows: TGTGCCAGCAGTGAAAGCCCCGCCGACACATCTAATTCACCCCTCCACTTT.

The CDR3 DNA sequence: TGTGCCAGCAGCACCAGGGACAGGGGAGCGGGCGGGGAGCTGTTTTTT. This gives the protein CASSTRDRGAGGELFF. The chain has TRBV7-9 and TRBJ2-2, with 10 positions matching TRBD1. The length of the CDR3 is 16 residues. The germline V gene has CDR1 SEHNR and CDR2 FQNEAQ (reference sequence). After removal of 5 bases from V and 7 bases from J, the junction contained 10 bases not matched to a gene.

The genes are TRBV7-6 and TRBJ2-7; 10 bases map to TRBD2. Germline V gene sequence: CDR1 SGHVS, CDR2 FNYEAQ. J lost 1 base, V lost 5 bases, and 5 bases had no gene match. The CDR3 runs to 15 residues. CDR3 sequence: CASSLGTSVSYEQYF. CDR3 in DNA: TGTGCCAGCAGCCTCGGGACTAGCGTTTCCTACGAGCAGTACTTC. Supplemented by reference TRBV7-6 and TRBJ2-7, the full variable domain reads GAGVSQSPRYKVTKRGQDVALRCDPISGHVSLYWYRQALGQGPEFLTYFNYEAQQDKSGLPNDRFSAERPEGSISTLTIQRTEQRDSAMYRCASSLGTSVSYEQYFGPGTRLTVT.

The chain joins TRBV9 to TRBJ2-4; 8 nucleotides agree with TRBD1. The CDR3 has 17 residues. V was clipped by 0 bases and J by 2 bases; unmatched bases: 7. CDR1 and CDR2 (germline): SGDLS, YYNGEE. The CDR3 loop is CASSVDPTGVSKNIQYF. The CDR3 DNA sequence: TGTGCCAGCAGCGTAGACCCGACAGGGGTGTCCAAAAACATTCAGTACTTC. Full variable domain (outside the CDR3, taken from reference TRBV9 and TRBJ2-4): DSGVTQTPKHLITATGQRVTLRCSPRSGDLSVYWYQQSLDQGLQFLIQYYNGEERAKGNILERFSAQQFPDLHSELNLSSLELGDSALYFCASSVDPTGVSKNIQYFGAGTRLSVL.

The chain has TRBV6-5 and TRBJ1-4; 10 nucleotides line up with TRBD1. The CDR3 has 16 residues. V shed 2 bases and J 8 bases; nucleotides not matched to a gene: 8. CDR1 is MNHEY, CDR2 SVGAGI, per germline. The chain's CDR3 is CASSYKPGQGNEKLFF. Here the CDR3 DNA reads TGTGCCAGCAGTTACAAACCGGGACAGGGGAACGAAAAACTGTTTTTT.

V usage is TRBV10-3 and J usage is TRBJ2-7; 10 bases fit TRBD1. The CDR3 loop spans 14 amino acids. V lost 6 bases and J lost 9; bases outside the gene matches: 11. Germline V gene sequence: CDR1 ENHRY, CDR2 SYGVKD. The CDR3 coding sequence is TGTGCCATCAGATCCGGACAGGGGGGCGCTTCGCAGTACTTC. Translating it yields CAIRSGQGGASQYF.

This clone was counted a few times. This chain links TRBV5-1 with TRBJ1-2; D possibly corresponds to TRBD1 (6 bases). The V end lost 2 bases, the J end lost 4 bases, and 15 bases lay between the germline ends. The CDR3 is 15 residues long. CDR1 SGHRS and CDR2 YFSETQ come from the germline V gene. The DNA for the CDR3 is TGCGCCAGCAGCTTTGGGAGTGGGGGCGGCTATGGCTACACCTTC. It specifies CASSFGSGGGYGYTF.

The chain has TRBV5-6 and TRBJ2-7; D possibly corresponds to TRBD2 (5 bases). Trimming took off 4 bases at V and 4 bases at J, with 15 bases between the two ends. CDR1 and CDR2 from the germline V gene are SGHDT and YYEEEE. The CDR3 sequence is 14 residues long. CDR3 bases: TGTGCCAGCAGCGATTCTAGCAAAGGGTACGAGCAGTACTTC. Protein: CASSDSSKGYEQYF.

The chain links TRBV5-6 to TRBJ1-1, with no clear D. The CDR3 runs 14 residues. Germline values: CDR1 SGHDT, CDR2 YYEEEE. V lost 2 bases and J lost 8, with 16 bases in between. The CDR3 reads CASSFRALGGEAFF. CDR3 nucleotides: TGTGCCAGCAGCTTTAGAGCGTTAGGAGGGGAAGCTTTCTTT.

This CDR3 is CAAHGQTNTEAFF. The CDR3 DNA reads TGTGCCGCACATGGACAGACGAACACTGAAGCTTTCTTT. The V call is TRBV10-3, the J call TRBJ1-1, with a tentative D call TRBD1 (6 bases). V was shortened by 11 bases and J by 1 base, with 14 bases between the two germline ends. The CDR3 covers 13 residues. CDR1 and CDR2 (germline): ENHRY, SYGVKD.

Comment on this clone: One junction end does not reproduce the germline sequence, and a read error may be involved. The chain has TRBV7-6 and TRBJ2-3, with TRBD2 identical over 10 bases. The germline V gene encodes CDR1 SGHVS and CDR2 FNYEAQ. CDR3 length: 14 amino acids. The CDR3 spells CASSLAGVTDTQYF. DNA of the CDR3: TGTGCCAGCAGCCTAGCGGGAGTCACAGATACGCAGTATTTT.

The V gene is TRBV5-1, the J gene TRBJ2-1; 13 positions agree with TRBD2. The germline gives CDR1 SGHRS, CDR2 YFSETQ. CDR3 length: 15 residues. V lost 4 bases to trimming and J lost 8 bases; unmatched junction nucleotides: 6. The CDR3 DNA follows: TGCGCCAGCAGCCCGGGGACTAGCGGGATTGATGAGCAGTTCTTC. It specifies CASSPGTSGIDEQFF.

The rearrangement joins TRBV5-6 to TRBJ2-7, with D perhaps TRBD1 (6 bases). This CDR3 contains 16 residues. V dropped 5 bases and J dropped 0 bases, with 18 bases sitting between them. Germline V gene lookup returns CDR1 SGHDT and CDR2 YYEEEE. The CDR3: CASSFRRTVSSYEQYF. For the CDR3, the DNA is TGTGCCAGCAGTTTTCGTCGGACAGTCAGCTCCTACGAGCAGTACTTC.

This chain connects TRBV2 to TRBJ2-1; 12 bases line up with TRBD2. J lost 5 bases, V lost 4 bases, and 6 bases had no gene match. The CDR3 runs 16 residues. CDR1 is SNHLY, CDR2 FYNNEI, per germline. This CDR3 is CASSVRLAGVNNEQFF. The CDR3 DNA follows: TGTGCCAGCAGTGTCCGACTAGCGGGAGTTAACAATGAGCAGTTCTTC. The variable domain in full, completed from reference TRBV2 and TRBJ2-1, reads EPEVTQTPSHQVTQMGQEVILRCVPISNHLYFYWYRQILGQKVEFLVSFYNNEISEKSEIFDDQFSVERPDGSNFTLKIRSTKLEDSAMYFCASSVRLAGVNNEQFFGPGTRLTVL.

This rearrangement joins TRBV4-2 to TRBJ1-3, with D tentatively TRBD1 (6 bases). Germline V gene lookup returns CDR1 LGHNA and CDR2 YNFKEQ. Trimming took 0 bases from V and 2 from J, leaving 11 bases between them. The CDR3 extends over 16 amino acids. In DNA, the CDR3 is TGTGCCAGCAGCCAAGAGCAGGGGCGGACTGGAAACACCATATATTTT. Encoded protein: CASSQEQGRTGNTIYF.

The chain combines TRBV28 with TRBJ2-7; 11 bases line up with TRBD2. CDR1 is MDHEN, CDR2 SYDVKM, per germline. This CDR3 has 15 amino acids. V lost 4 bases, J lost 4 bases, and 6 bases stayed unmatched. The CDR3 sequence: CASSSSGLAEYEQYF. The CDR3, as DNA: TGTGCCAGCAGTTCCTCGGGACTAGCGGAATACGAGCAGTACTTC. Based on the CDR3 plus reference TRBV28 and TRBJ2-7, the full variable domain is DVKVTQSSRYLVKRTGEKVFLECVQDMDHENMFWYRQDPGLGLRLIYFSYDVKMKEKGDIPEGYSVSREKKERFSLILESASTNQTSMYLCASSSSGLAEYEQYFGPGTRLTVT.

The CDR3: CASSLTMDRAVSTEAFF. CDR3 coding DNA: TGCGCCAGCAGCCTTACCATGGACAGGGCTGTTAGCACTGAAGCTTTCTTT. The rearrangement joins TRBV5-1 to TRBJ1-1; 8 nucleotides agree with TRBD1. Germline V CDR1 and CDR2: SGHRS, YFSETQ. V lost 4 bases, J lost 4 bases, and 15 bases stayed unmatched. This CDR3 region has 17 residues.

This chain connects TRBV5-5 to TRBJ1-3; no reliable D call. With 0 bases removed from V and 2 bases from J, the gap between germline ends came to 9 bases. Germline CDR1 is SGHKS and CDR2 is YYEKEE (reference sequence). The CDR3 totals 15 residues. For the CDR3, the DNA is TGTGCCAGCAGCTTGGATCGTAGTACTGGAAACACCATATATTTT. Protein: CASSLDRSTGNTIYF.

The chain is built from TRBV9 and TRBJ2-1; TRBD2 agrees at 10 bases. The CDR3 consists of 16 residues. Trimming at V came to 4 bases and at J to 6 bases, leaving 10 bases not matched to a gene. Germline CDR1 reads SGDLS; CDR2 reads YYNGEE. The CDR3 DNA sequence: TGTGCCAGCAGCTCCGCCAGGACTAGCGGCTCCAATGAGCAGTTCTTC. Protein: CASSSARTSGSNEQFF.

This clone was counted a few times. The CDR3 DNA reads TGCGCCAGCAGCTTGGGACGGCAGGGGGATACGCAGTATTTT. The encoded protein is CASSLGRQGDTQYF. J is TRBJ2-3 and V is TRBV5-1; D may be TRBD1 (6 bases). The V gene's germline CDR1 is SGHRS and CDR2 YFSETQ. This CDR3 region has 14 residues. With 0 bases removed from V and 6 bases from J, the gap between germline ends came to 11 bases.

The genes are TRBV15 and TRBJ1-2; perhaps TRBD1 as D (5 bases). Trimming pared 6 bases from V and 7 bases from J, leaving 15 bases between. There are 13 residues in the CDR3. Germline CDR1 and CDR2: LNHNV and YYDKDF (reference sequence). CDR3 bases: TGTGCCACCAGTGGCATGCGGACATCTGGCTACACCTTC. Protein product: CATSGMRTSGYTF.

The rearrangement uses TRBV5-1 and TRBJ1-2; TRBD1 matches 8 bases. Germline V CDR1 and CDR2: SGHRS, YFSETQ. V shed 4 bases and J 3 bases; nucleotides not matched to a gene: 11. The CDR3 is 16 residues long. The CDR3 DNA reads TGCGCCAGCAGCGTATTCGCGGACAGGGACCACTATGGCTACACCTTC. Protein: CASSVFADRDHYGYTF.

The CDR3 bases are TGTGCCAGCAGCTTACGACTAGCGGGAGCAGATACGCAGTATTTT. Translation: CASSLRLAGADTQYF. The chain combines TRBV7-3 with TRBJ2-3; 12 nucleotides align to TRBD2. This CDR3 comprises 15 residues. Looked up from germline, CDR1 is SGHTA and CDR2 is FQGTGA. Losses at the gene ends were 2 bases for V and 4 bases for J; bases not matched to a gene: 1.

The chain carries TRBV27 and TRBJ2-7; 9 nucleotides agree with TRBD2. Germline CDR1 reads MNHEY; CDR2 reads SMNVEV (reference sequence). CDR3 length: 14 residues. V lost 5 bases to trimming and J lost 5 bases; unmatched junction nucleotides: 7. The CDR3 spells CASSIAGEFNEQYF. Written as DNA, the CDR3 is TGTGCCAGCAGTATAGCGGGAGAGTTTAACGAGCAGTACTTC.

The gene calls are TRBV28 and TRBJ2-5; 12 nucleotides align to TRBD2. V shed 3 bases and J 5 bases; nucleotides not matched to a gene: 16. This CDR3 has 19 residues. Germline lookup yields CDR1 MDHEN and CDR2 SYDVKM. The CDR3: CASSLRASSGRADWETQYF. CDR3 coding DNA: TGTGCCAGCAGTTTGCGGGCTTCTAGCGGGAGGGCCGATTGGGAGACCCAGTACTTC.